The clone carrying this T cell receptor (beta chain) was seen repeatedly, ten times or more. This record comes from a study of response to subunit inactivated influenza vaccine. The germline gives CDR1 SGHRS, CDR2 YFSETQ. The CDR3 consists of 20 residues. The ends lost 3 bases at V and 0 bases at J; junction bases unmatched: 16. TCRdb processed the RT-PCR reads anew with MiXCR; each CDR3 protein has one entry. The sample holds about 700,000 distinct CDR3 sequences, about 15% seen once. The specimen comprised PBMCs from blood, sampled less than 15 days before vaccination. This sequence joins TRBV5-1 and TRBJ2-1; 9 nucleotides align to TRBD2. The receptor was isolated from a man aged 45-60 years who received an inactivated influenza vaccine. The CDR3 loop reads CASSYYLSGLAPSSYNEQFF. The CDR3 DNA sequence: TGCGCCAGCAGCTACTACTTATCCGGACTAGCGCCGAGCTCCTACAATGAGCAGTTCTTC.